This paragraph reports one T cell receptor beta chain. Its antigen is not known. This entry comes from a study of cytomegalovirus exposure and HLA in healthy donors. Study-level findings and limits: Rarity characterized most TCR sequences, yet some public TCRs appeared in many donors. High sensitivity and specificity were reportedly achieved when the classifier diagnosed cytomegalovirus status. As confirmed in vitro, three CMV-associated chains were specific for CMV antigens.

This PCR relied on a set of 60 Vbeta primers and 13 Jbeta primers. Authors' data handling: Unique TCR beta chains numbered around 80 million in a later analysis, with roughly 9.9 million shared. Here immunoSEQ multiplex PCR was the method, and the copy in TCRdb shows in-frame clones only, minus some. V and J calls and clone size are as listed in that table; D and trimming were resolved from the DNA. The table lists some 48,000 clones. Trimming stripped 1 base from V and 14 bases from J, with 9 bases between. There are 12 residues in the CDR3. Looked up from germline, CDR1 is SGHNT and CDR2 is YENEEA. The J gene is TRBJ1-6, the V gene TRBV11-3; D call uncertain. The specimen was PBMCs. The source is a male donor in good health and CMV-seropositive. The DNA for the CDR3 is TGTGCCAGCAGCTTAGGAGAGGGAACCCTCCACTTT. Its protein is CASSLGEGTLHF.